A selection of T cell receptor beta chains follows, all from one sample in a study of blood T cell repertoires in COVID-19. The protocol was immunoSEQ multiplex PCR, while the TCRdb copy is restricted to in-frame clones and leaves out a portion. The repertoire holds 93,000 or so clones, with roughly 87% as singletons. Sequencing was done on a sample of peripheral blood. These receptors originate from a man aged 50 to 60 in a cohort sampled during active COVID-19. Both conserved end residues are part of each CDR3. The D gene is left open where the match is weak. Expanded clones get a size class; other rows say once, few or many, or leave the size out.

v_call	cdr3_length	d_call	clone_size	j_call	cdr3_aa	cdr3_nt
TRBV7-9	13	TRBD1	-	TRBJ1-2	CASSQDRDRGYTF	TGTGCCAGCAGCCAAGACAGGGACCGGGGCTACACCTTC
TRBV2	11	-	-	TRBJ1-4	CASRRGEKLFF	TGTGCCAGCAGGCGTGGTGAAAAACTGTTTTTT
TRBV15	16	TRBD1	-	TRBJ1-6	CATSRGQGQGNSPLHF	TGTGCCACCAGCAGGGGCCAGGGACAGGGTAATTCACCCCTCCACTTT
TRBV6-5	11	-	-	TRBJ2-1	CASRGQRLEFF	TGTGCCAGCAGAGGACAACGGTTAGAGTTCTTC
TRBV7-2	16	-	-	TRBJ2-1	CASSPVGGRHSNEQFF	TGTGCCAGCAGCCCCGTAGGGGGACGACACTCCAATGAGCAGTTCTTC
TRBV3-1/TRBV3-2	14	TRBD1	-	TRBJ1-5	CASSHDRGNQPQHF	TGTGCCAGCAGCCACGACAGGGGCAATCAGCCCCAGCATTTT
TRBV7-2	15	TRBD1	-	TRBJ1-2	CASSASGTGNYGYTF	TGTGCCAGCAGCGCGTCCGGGACAGGGAACTATGGCTACACCTTC
TRBV7-9	16	-	-	TRBJ1-6	CASSLGESSYNSPLHF	TGTGCCAGCAGCTTAGGGGAGAGCTCCTATAATTCACCCCTCCACTTT
TRBV5-1	16	TRBD1	-	TRBJ2-2	CASSLGDRGNTGELFF	TGCGCCAGCAGCTTGGGGGACAGGGGGAACACCGGGGAGCTGTTTTTT
TRBV6-7	11	-	few	TRBJ2-7	CASSWRDEQYF	TGTGCCAGCAGTTGGAGGGACGAGCAGTACTTC
TRBV19	13	TRBD1	few	TRBJ1-2	CASSQGAGYGYTF	TGTGCCAGTAGCCAGGGGGCCGGCTATGGCTACACCTTC
TRBV5-1	15	TRBD1	-	TRBJ2-3	CASSSRTGGEDTQYF	TGCGCCAGCAGCTCCCGGACAGGGGGCGAAGATACGCAGTATTTT
TRBV5-1	13	-	once	TRBJ1-1	CASSLGGVSEAFF	TGCGCCAGCAGCTTAGGGGGAGTCTCTGAAGCTTTCTTT
TRBV19	15	-	once	TRBJ2-2	CASSPPDRNTGELFF	TGTGCCAGTAGTCCCCCGGACAGAAACACCGGGGAGCTGTTTTTT
TRBV15	14	-	-	TRBJ1-5	CATARVTSNQPQHF	TGTGCCACTGCCAGGGTTACTAGCAATCAGCCCCAGCATTTT
TRBV6-5	12	-	-	TRBJ1-6	CASSYLNSPLHF	TGTGCCAGCAGTTACCTAAATTCACCCCTCCACTTT
TRBV18	15	TRBD1	-	TRBJ1-3	CASSPQGASGNTIYF	TGTGCCAGCTCACCCCAGGGGGCATCTGGAAACACCATATATTTT
TRBV9	15	TRBD1	-	TRBJ1-1	CASSAYGTGHTEAFF	TGTGCCAGCAGCGCATATGGGACAGGGCACACTGAAGCTTTCTTT
TRBV7-2	15	TRBD1	-	TRBJ2-1	CASSFRGIGYNEQFF	TGTGCCAGCAGCTTCAGGGGGATCGGCTACAATGAGCAGTTCTTC
TRBV5-1	16	TRBD1	-	TRBJ1-6	CASSSGQGKNNSPLHF	TGCGCCAGCAGCTCGGGACAGGGGAAGAATAATTCACCCCTCCACTTT
TRBV6-5	13	TRBD1	-	TRBJ1-2	CASRSGTGYGYTF	TGTGCCAGCCGCTCTGGGACAGGGTATGGCTACACCTTC
TRBV24-1	16	TRBD1	-	TRBJ2-1	CATSDYRGASYNEQFF	TGTGCCACCAGTGACTACAGGGGGGCCTCCTACAATGAGCAGTTCTTC
TRBV6-5	12	TRBD2	-	TRBJ2-5	CASRGGPETQYF	TGTGCCAGCCGCGGGGGGCCAGAGACCCAGTACTTC
TRBV6-6	11	-	-	TRBJ1-1	CASSDRDNYFF	TGTGCCAGCAGTGATCGGGACAATTACTTCTTT
TRBV9	14	-	-	TRBJ1-6	CASSADRTNSPLHF	TGTGCCAGCAGCGCCGACAGGACTAATTCACCCCTCCACTTT
TRBV29-1	15	TRBD2	-	TRBJ2-3	CSASTSGGAADTQYF	TGCAGCGCGTCAACTAGCGGGGGGGCAGCAGATACGCAGTATTTT
TRBV2	13	-	-	TRBJ1-1	CASSESVNTEAFF	TGTGCCAGCAGTGAATCAGTGAACACTGAAGCTTTCTTT
TRBV28	12	-	-	TRBJ2-7	CASSSRMGEQYF	TGTGCCAGCAGTTCCAGGATGGGCGAGCAGTACTTC
TRBV19	14	-	-	TRBJ2-7	CASSISVFSYEQYF	TGTGCCAGTAGTATATCCGTATTCTCCTACGAGCAGTACTTC
TRBV5-4	14	-	-	TRBJ1-2	CASSLRTQIYGYTF	TGTGCCAGCAGCTTGCGAACGCAGATCTATGGCTACACCTTC
TRBV11-2	13	TRBD1	-	TRBJ1-3	CASSRDRETTIYF	TGTGCCAGCAGCCGGGACAGGGAAACCACCATATATTTT
TRBV15	14	-	-	TRBJ2-5	CAPEWGGPEWTQYF	TGTGCCCCCGAGTGGGGGGGGCCGGAGTGGACCCAGTACTTC
TRBV9	15	-	-	TRBJ1-3	CASSVDGLSGNTIYF	TGTGCCAGCAGCGTAGATGGGCTGAGTGGAAACACCATATATTTT
TRBV6-4	13	TRBD2	-	TRBJ2-5	CASSEFGGGTQYF	TGTGCCAGCAGTGAGTTCGGCGGGGGGACCCAGTACTTC
TRBV28	18	TRBD2	-	TRBJ2-4	CASSLGLAGRPAKNIQYF	TGTGCCAGCAGTCTCGGACTAGCGGGGAGACCAGCCAAAAACATTCAGTACTTC
TRBV3-1/TRBV3-2	14	-	-	TRBJ1-6	CASSQIKGNSPLHF	TGTGCCAGCAGCCAAATAAAGGGGAATTCACCCCTCCACTTT
TRBV19	15	-	-	TRBJ1-2	CASSILPLRVGGYTF	TGTGCCAGTAGTATCCTCCCCTTGCGGGTAGGTGGCTACACCTTC
TRBV6-2/TRBV6-3	16	TRBD2	-	TRBJ2-1	CASSVAGGTRYNEQFF	TGTGCCAGCAGCGTAGCGGGGGGCACGAGATACAATGAGCAGTTCTTC
TRBV5-1	14	TRBD1	-	TRBJ2-1	CASSSGQGLHEQFF	TGCGCCAGCAGCTCGGGACAGGGTCTCCATGAGCAGTTCTTC
TRBV13	15	TRBD1	-	TRBJ2-2	CASSPGTVITGELFF	TGTGCCAGCAGCCCCGGGACAGTGATCACCGGGGAGCTGTTTTTT
TRBV3-1/TRBV3-2	13	-	-	TRBJ2-7	CATTRGGSYEQYF	TGTGCCACCACGCGGGGCGGGTCGTACGAGCAGTACTTC
TRBV6-5	12	-	-	TRBJ2-1	CASSRDINEQFF	TGTGCCAGCAGCCGGGACATCAATGAGCAGTTCTTC
TRBV7-7	16	TRBD2	-	TRBJ2-7	CASSLAGGDPIYEQYF	TGTGCTAGCAGCTTAGCGGGGGGGGATCCCATCTACGAGCAGTACTTC
TRBV7-8	11	-	-	TRBJ2-5	CASSLLETQYF	TGTGCCAGCAGCTTACTTGAGACCCAGTACTTC
TRBV7-2	16	TRBD2	-	TRBJ2-1	CASSLGGLAAVDEQFF	TGTGCCAGCAGCTTAGGGGGACTAGCGGCGGTCGATGAGCAGTTCTTC
TRBV28	15	-	once	TRBJ1-5	CASSLRGGLGQPQHF	TGTGCCAGCAGTTTGAGGGGGGGCCTGGGTCAGCCCCAGCATTTT
TRBV7-9	14	-	-	TRBJ2-3	CASSFSGVPDTQYF	TGTGCCAGCAGCTTTTCCGGGGTCCCAGATACGCAGTATTTT
TRBV24-1	16	TRBD2	-	TRBJ2-5	CATSDLGRGAEETQYF	TGTGCCACCAGTGATTTGGGGCGGGGGGCGGAAGAGACCCAGTACTTC
TRBV9	15	-	-	TRBJ2-5	CASSVAPREEETQYF	TGTGCCAGCAGCGTAGCTCCTAGAGAGGAGGAGACCCAGTACTTC
TRBV3-1/TRBV3-2	15	TRBD1	-	TRBJ1-2	CASSLTGTEYNGYTF	TGTGCCAGCAGCCTCACCGGGACAGAGTATAATGGCTACACCTTC
TRBV4-1	17	TRBD1	-	TRBJ2-3	CASSQDPTGSLTDTQYF	TGCGCCAGCAGCCAAGACCCGACAGGGAGCCTTACAGATACGCAGTATTTT
TRBV20-1	14	TRBD1	-	TRBJ1-1	CSASPGQGNTEAFF	TGCAGTGCTAGTCCGGGACAGGGGAACACTGAAGCTTTCTTT